These T cell receptor beta chains were read from a single sample in a study of cytomegalovirus exposure and HLA in healthy donors. This table comes from immunoSEQ multiplex PCR, and its TCRdb copy is limited to in-frame clones, with some not included. The table includes approximately 150,000 clones, 65% to 80% detected once. The sequencing input was PBMCs. These receptors came from a man aged 35 to 55 in good health and CMV-seronegative. Each CDR3 is given with its conserved first and last residue. D genes are given only for firm matches. Not every row has a clone size; where given, it reads once, few, many or a size class.

>TRBJ2-5|.|.|TRBV29-1
TGCAGCTCGGGGGTCAACCAAGAGACCCAGTACTTC
CSSGVNQETQYF
>TRBJ2-3|.|.|TRBV5-1
TGCGCCAGCAGCCCGTTTACAGGGAACCTAGTACGGAGGCTGGCAGATACGCAGTATTTT
CASSPFTGNLVRRLADTQYF
>TRBJ2-2|.|.|TRBV21-1
TGTGCCAGCAGCAAAGGGGTAGGAGGGAAAGGGGAGCTGTTTTTT
CASSKGVGGKGELFF
>TRBJ2-5|few|TRBD1|TRBV6-6
TGTGCCAGCAGTTACCCCACAGGGGTCGGGGAGACCCAGTACTTC
CASSYPTGVGETQYF
>TRBJ2-1|few|TRBD2|TRBV28
TGTGCCAGCAGTTCCTGGACTAGCTCCTACAATGAGCAGTTCTTC
CASSSWTSSYNEQFF
>TRBJ2-6|.|.|TRBV2
TGTGCCAGCAGTGAGCTGGGGGGTTCTGGGGCCAACGTCCTGACTTTC
CASSELGGSGANVLTF
>TRBJ2-5|.|.|TRBV6-5
TGTGCCAGCAGTTACTCTAGCAGCGGACGGACCCAGTACTTC
CASSYSSSGRTQYF
>TRBJ2-4|.|TRBD2|TRBV7-8
TGTGCCAGCAGCTTAGTGCGGACTAGCCACAGGAACATTCAGTACTTC
CASSLVRTSHRNIQYF
>TRBJ2-2|.|TRBD1|TRBV19
TGTGCCAGTAGCCCGGGACAGTTGACCGGGGAGCTGTTTTTT
CASSPGQLTGELFF
>TRBJ2-1|.|TRBD2|TRBV18
TGTGCCAGCTCACCAGCCAGAACTAGCGGGAGAGAGGGGGCCAATGAGCAGTTCTTC
CASSPARTSGREGANEQFF
>TRBJ1-2|.|.|TRBV4-2
TGTGCCAGCAGCCAAGATTCGAGGAGCTATGGCTACACCTTC
CASSQDSRSYGYTF
>TRBJ2-5|.|TRBD1|TRBV7-2
TGTGCCAGCAGCTCGGACAGGACCAAGACCCAGTACTTC
CASSSDRTKTQYF
>TRBJ1-5|.|.|TRBV7-9
TGTGCCAGCAGCTTAGGGGGCTCGGGCAATCAGCCCCAGCATTTT
CASSLGGSGNQPQHF
>TRBJ2-7|.|.|TRBV5-5
TGTGCCAGCAGCTTGTCCCCCTACTACGAGCAGTACTTC
CASSLSPYYEQYF
>TRBJ2-7|.|.|TRBV21-1
TGTGCCAGCAGCTCGGACAGTATCTCCTACGAGCAGTACTTC
CASSSDSISYEQYF
>TRBJ2-5|few|TRBD2|TRBV10-2
TGCGCCAGCTCGGAGACTAGCGGGACCCAAGAGACCCAGTACTTC
CASSETSGTQETQYF
>TRBJ2-5|.|.|TRBV7-2
TGTGCCAGCACAATGAGGCAACAAGAGACCCAGTACTTC
CASTMRQQETQYF
>TRBJ2-1|.|.|TRBV27
TGTGCCAGCAGTTTTTCAGGTGCCTTGTACAATGAGCAGTTCTTC
CASSFSGALYNEQFF
>TRBJ2-5|once|.|TRBV15
TGTGCCACCAGCAGAGATCGGGTTCAAGAGACCCAGTACTTC
CATSRDRVQETQYF
>TRBJ2-7|.|.|TRBV6-6
TGTGCCAGCAGTTTGCACAGCTCCTACGAGCAGTACTTC
CASSLHSSYEQYF
>TRBJ1-2|.|.|TRBV6-6
TGTGCCAGCAGTCCAACCGGGACACGCTATGGCTACACCTTC
CASSPTGTRYGYTF
>TRBJ2-1|.|.|TRBV11-1
TGTGCCAGCACCAGTCGGACCCCGGGACAAGACAATGAGCAGTTCTTC
CASTSRTPGQDNEQFF
>TRBJ2-7|.|.|TRBV4-3
TGCGCCAGCAGCCAAGGCGTAGTCCGGGATGGACTGTCCTACGAGCAGTACTTC
CASSQGVVRDGLSYEQYF
>TRBJ2-1|few|.|TRBV11-2
TGTGCCAGCAGCTTAGGAGGTGAGCAGTTCTTC
CASSLGGEQFF
>TRBJ1-5|once|TRBD1|TRBV7-9
TGTTCCAGCAGCTTATCGGCAGGGGGTAGCAATCAGCCCCAGCATTTT
CSSSLSAGGSNQPQHF
>TRBJ2-1|.|TRBD2|TRBV5-4
TGTGCCAGCAGCTTGGGACTAGCGGGGCTTCCCAATGAGCAGTTCTTC
CASSLGLAGLPNEQFF
>TRBJ2-7|once|TRBD1|TRBV7-8
TGTGCCAGCAGCTTAACCTTACCGGGACAGGGAACCTACGAGCAGTACTTC
CASSLTLPGQGTYEQYF
>TRBJ2-7|.|TRBD2|TRBV6-5
TGTGCCAGCAGAGCCCAGCGGGAGTTGGCCGAGCAGTACTTC
CASRAQRELAEQYF
>TRBJ2-2|.|TRBD1|TRBV19
TGTGCCAGTAGTAGCAGGGGGCTGGCCGGGGAGCTGTTTTTT
CASSSRGLAGELFF
>TRBJ2-1|.|TRBD2|TRBV5-5
TGTGCCAGCAGCTGGGGGGCGGGTAGCGGGATAGGGGAGCAGTTCTTC
CASSWGAGSGIGEQFF
>TRBJ1-3|few|.|TRBV29-1
TGCAGCGTCGTAACGCGGGGGGACCCTGGAAACACCATATATTTT
CSVVTRGDPGNTIYF
>TRBJ1-3|.|TRBD1|TRBV28
TGTGCCAGCAGTTTATCGCCCCCGGGACAGGGGGCTTTAAACACCATATATTTT
CASSLSPPGQGALNTIYF